A selection of T cell receptor beta chains follows, all from one sample in a study of OX40 agonist ivuxolimab in advanced cancers. Here immunoSEQ multiplex PCR was the method, and the copy in TCRdb shows in-frame clones only, minus some. The sample consists of some 80,000 clones, roughly 87% of them appearing once. The specimen was CD4+ or CD8+ T cells sorted from blood, collected in a trial of the OX40 agonist ivuxolimab. Source of these receptors: an adult with an advanced solid tumor such as melanoma, head and neck, liver or kidney cancer. Each CDR3 is given with its conserved first and last residue. D genes are given only for firm matches. Some rows mark clone size as missing; the rest say once, few, many or name a class of expanded clone.

V gene,D gene,clone size,J gene,CDR3 DNA,CDR3 protein
TRBV2,TRBD1,.,TRBJ1-5,TGTGCCAGCAGTGGGGGACAGGGCAGCAATCAGCCCCAGCATTTT,CASSGGQGSNQPQHF
TRBV5-6,TRBD2,.,TRBJ2-5,TGTGCCAGCAGCTTGGTTTTAGCGGGGGGCCCGTACCAAGAGACCCAGTACTTC,CASSLVLAGGPYQETQYF
TRBV27,.,.,TRBJ1-1,TGTGCCAGCAGTTTAGGGGGAGGGCCGACTGAAGCTTTCTTT,CASSLGGGPTEAFF
TRBV6-1,.,few,TRBJ1-4,TGTGCCAGCAGCGACCCTCCCCAGGACGAAAAACTGTTTTTT,CASSDPPQDEKLFF
TRBV6-6,TRBD1,.,TRBJ1-1,TGTGCCAGCAGTACCCAGGGGGGTGGCACTGAAGCTTTCTTT,CASSTQGGGTEAFF
TRBV19,.,once,TRBJ2-5,TGTGCCAGTAGTATCGGGCAGGCCGTGGAGACCCAGTACTTC,CASSIGQAVETQYF
TRBV13,.,.,TRBJ2-1,TGTGCCAGCAGCCCAAAGTGGGGAAATCCCGACAGTGAGCAGTTCTTC,CASSPKWGNPDSEQFF
TRBV6-6,.,.,TRBJ1-2,TGTGCCAGCAGTTACGATGAAGGGGCCCATGGCTACACCTTC,CASSYDEGAHGYTF
TRBV11-2,TRBD2,.,TRBJ2-7,TGTGCCAGCAGCGAAAGTAGGGGGACTAGCGGTCCCTACGAGCAGTACTTC,CASSESRGTSGPYEQYF
TRBV19,TRBD1,.,TRBJ2-1,TGTGCCAGTAGTAACAGACAGGGGGCTATGGATGAGCAGTTCTTC,CASSNRQGAMDEQFF
TRBV11-2,TRBD1,.,TRBJ2-7,TGTGCCAGCAGCCGGAGTACTGGGACAGGGCAACTTTCCTACGAGCAGTACTTC,CASSRSTGTGQLSYEQYF
TRBV4-1,.,.,TRBJ2-5,TGCGCCAGCAGCCAAGTCTCTCAGGGAGGTTGGGAGACCCAGTACTTC,CASSQVSQGGWETQYF
TRBV7-7,.,.,TRBJ2-3,TGTGCCAGCAGCAAATCAGGGCTAGTTGCAGATACGCAGTATTTT,CASSKSGLVADTQYF
TRBV10-2,.,.,TRBJ2-2,TGCGCCAGCAGTGGTTCCAACACCGGGGAGCTGTTTTTT,CASSGSNTGELFF
TRBV2,.,.,TRBJ1-5,TGTGCCAGCGGGGGGGATAGCAATCAGCCCCAGCATTTT,CASGGDSNQPQHF
TRBV6-6,TRBD1,.,TRBJ1-2,TGTGCCAGCAGCCCCCCCTCGACAGGGCACGGGGGCTACACCTTC,CASSPPSTGHGGYTF
TRBV6-5,.,.,TRBJ2-7,TGTGCCAGCAGTTACAACCCCCTGGCAGGCTACGAGCAGTACTTC,CASSYNPLAGYEQYF
TRBV11-2,.,.,TRBJ2-6,TGTGCCAGCAGCCTTCGACAGTCCCTGGTCTCTGGGGCCAACGTCCTGACTTTC,CASSLRQSLVSGANVLTF
TRBV12-5,.,.,TRBJ2-2,TGTGCTAGTCAGTGGGGTGTCACCGGGGAGCTGTTTTTT,CASQWGVTGELFF
TRBV2,TRBD1,once,TRBJ2-7,TGTGCCAGCAGGGCACAGGGGGTCTACGAGCAGTACTTC,CASRAQGVYEQYF
TRBV7-6,TRBD1,.,TRBJ1-3,TGTGCCAGCACCGACAGGGCCTCTGGAAACACCATATATTTT,CASTDRASGNTIYF
TRBV6-6,.,.,TRBJ2-3,TGTGCCAGCAGTACCACGACAGTAACAGATACGCAGTATTTT,CASSTTTVTDTQYF
TRBV30,TRBD1,.,TRBJ1-5,TGTGCCTGGAGTTCAGCAGGGGGCGGGCAGCCCCAGCATTTT,CAWSSAGGGQPQHF
TRBV5-6,.,few,TRBJ2-1,TGTGCCAGCAGCTTCCGACAGGTTTGGTTCTTC,CASSFRQVWFF
TRBV6-4,TRBD1,.,TRBJ1-5,TGTGCCAGCAGTGACCTGGGACAGGCCGAATATAGCAATCAGCCCCAGCATTTT,CASSDLGQAEYSNQPQHF
TRBV6-5,.,.,TRBJ1-2,TGTGCCAGCAGTTACTCATCGCGGATTGACTATGGCTACACCTTC,CASSYSSRIDYGYTF
TRBV6-1,.,.,TRBJ1-1,TGTGCCAGCAGTGATGACCGGGACATTGAAGCTTTCTTT,CASSDDRDIEAFF
TRBV23-1,.,once,TRBJ1-5,TGCGCCAGCAGTCAATATGGAGTCAATCAGCCCCAGCATTTT,CASSQYGVNQPQHF
TRBV5-1,TRBD1,.,TRBJ2-2,TGCGCCAGCAGCTGGACAGGGGCGGGCACCGGGGAGCTGTTTTTT,CASSWTGAGTGELFF
TRBV18,TRBD1,.,TRBJ2-7,TGTGCCAGCCTAGGACAGGGGGCGCCGGGCGAGCAGTACTTC,CASLGQGAPGEQYF
TRBV5-6,.,.,TRBJ2-3,TGTGCCAGCAGCCCCCCCCCACAGGGTGAGGGCACAGATACGCAGTATTTT,CASSPPPQGEGTDTQYF
TRBV5-1,TRBD1,.,TRBJ2-2,TGCGCCAGCAGCATCACAGGGGCCACCGGGGAGCTGTTTTTT,CASSITGATGELFF
TRBV11-2,.,.,TRBJ2-1,TGTGCCAGCAGCCCTCTTCGGCGGGATTACAATGAGCAGTTCTTC,CASSPLRRDYNEQFF
TRBV5-6,.,.,TRBJ2-3,TGTGCCAGCAGTACTACTCTCACAGATACGCAGTATTTT,CASSTTLTDTQYF
TRBV7-3,.,.,TRBJ2-3,TGTGCCAGCAGCTTAATGGTTACAGATACGCAGTATTTT,CASSLMVTDTQYF
TRBV5-4,.,.,TRBJ1-2,TGTGCCAGCAGCTTGGAGGGGGAGGACTATGGCTACACCTTC,CASSLEGEDYGYTF
TRBV7-2,TRBD2,.,TRBJ2-3,TGTGCCAGCAGCTTAGAAGTTCTAGCGGCTAGCACAGATACGCAGTATTTT,CASSLEVLAASTDTQYF
TRBV7-3,.,.,TRBJ2-3,TGTGCCAGCAGCTCGCAGGTAGACACAGATACGCAGTATTTT,CASSSQVDTDTQYF
TRBV2,TRBD1,.,TRBJ1-6,TGTGCCAGCTCTATGGGACAGGGGAATTCACCCCTCCACTTT,CASSMGQGNSPLHF
TRBV7-9,.,.,TRBJ1-6,TGTGCCAGCAGCGGACAAGGGCCGAACGGATCACCCCTCCACTTT,CASSGQGPNGSPLHF
TRBV7-3,.,.,TRBJ1-2,TGTGCCAGCAGCTTGGGGGGCCCCGGCTATGGCTACACCTTC,CASSLGGPGYGYTF
TRBV5-5,.,.,TRBJ1-1,TGTGCCAGCAGCCCGGGGTCATTTACAGCAAACACTGAAGCTTTCTTT,CASSPGSFTANTEAFF
TRBV4-3,.,.,TRBJ1-1,TGCGCCAGCAGCCAAGATGCCGGGGCAGCCCTGAACACTGAAGCTTTCTTT,CASSQDAGAALNTEAFF
TRBV7-9,.,.,TRBJ2-1,TGTGCCAGCAGCCCCCTGATTGGGGCTGAGCAGTTCTTC,CASSPLIGAEQFF
TRBV7-9,TRBD1,.,TRBJ2-2,TGTTCCCAGCAGTTGGACTACCCGGGACAGGGGAACGGGGAGCTGTTTTTT,CSQQLDYPGQGNGELFF
TRBV2,TRBD2,.,TRBJ2-1,TGTGCCAGCAGTGGACGTAGCGGGGGGTCCCGCAATGAGCAGTTCTTC,CASSGRSGGSRNEQFF
TRBV19,TRBD2,.,TRBJ2-3,TGTGCCAGTAGTGCTCCGGGGAAGCGGGGGGACACAGATACGCAGTATTTT,CASSAPGKRGDTDTQYF